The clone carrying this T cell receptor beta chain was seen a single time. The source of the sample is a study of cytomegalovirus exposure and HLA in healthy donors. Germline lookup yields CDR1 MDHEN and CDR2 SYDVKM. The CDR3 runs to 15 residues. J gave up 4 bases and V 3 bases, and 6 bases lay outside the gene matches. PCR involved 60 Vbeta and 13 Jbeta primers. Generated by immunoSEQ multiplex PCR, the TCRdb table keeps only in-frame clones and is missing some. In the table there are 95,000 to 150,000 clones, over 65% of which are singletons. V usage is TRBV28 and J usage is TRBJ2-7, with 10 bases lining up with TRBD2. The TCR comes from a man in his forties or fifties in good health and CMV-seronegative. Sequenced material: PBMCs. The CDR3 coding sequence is TGTGCCAGCAGTTTCTCTAGCGGGGGTTCTTACGAGCAGTACGTC. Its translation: CASSFSSGGSYEQYV.